The subject of this entry is one T cell receptor beta chain. Ages ranged from roughly 18 to 100 years, with residence in around 24 US areas. Categorization into cohorts depended on clinical history that participants reported. Profiling relied on immunoSEQ multiplex PCR, and the TCRdb table lists in-frame clones only, not all of them. The data contain 200,000 to 250,000 clones, 88% of them seen just once; the ten biggest clones take up roughly 15%. The record originates from a study of blood T cell repertoires in COVID-19. Looking at the study overall: The study drew acute and convalescent COVID-19 samples from the United States, Italy and Spain. In each case, the material was cDNA or gDNA derived from T cells, B-cell-depleted T cells, or PBMCs.

Germline V gene data show CDR1 as LNHDA and CDR2 as SQIVND (reference sequence). Trimming cost V 6 bases and J 2 bases; bases outside gene matches: 9. The CDR3 is 16 residues long. The chain recombines TRBV19 with TRBJ2-1, with TRBD2 identical over 8 bases. The sequence was obtained from a woman aged 45 to 65 with acute COVID-19. The sequenced sample consisted of PBMCs or T cells enriched from blood (not recorded which). CDR3 nucleotides: TGTGCCAGTAGGGGGAGGAGCGGGAGAGCCTACAATGAGCAGTTCTTC. Amino acid sequence: CASRGRSGRAYNEQFF.